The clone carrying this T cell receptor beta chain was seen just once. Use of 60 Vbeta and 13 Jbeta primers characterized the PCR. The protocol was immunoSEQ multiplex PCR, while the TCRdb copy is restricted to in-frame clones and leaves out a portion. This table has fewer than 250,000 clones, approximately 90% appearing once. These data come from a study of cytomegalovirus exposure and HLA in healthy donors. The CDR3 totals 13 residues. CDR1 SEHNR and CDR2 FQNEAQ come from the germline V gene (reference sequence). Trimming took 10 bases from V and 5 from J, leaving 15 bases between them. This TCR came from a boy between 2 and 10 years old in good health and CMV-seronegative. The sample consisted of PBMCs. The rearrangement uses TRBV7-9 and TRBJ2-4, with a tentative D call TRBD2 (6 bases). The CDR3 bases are TGTGCCACGTCCCCGGGGGACGAAAACATTCAGTACTTC. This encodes CATSPGDENIQYF.